This T cell receptor beta chain was captured in a study of beta chain features in type 1 diabetes. Overall study context: The patients were much like the healthy donors in age, gender and cell yields.

Study-level points and caveats: It was among patients, rather than healthy donors, that naive, central memory and Treg TCRB repertoires appeared more similar. Reads derived from cDNA could over-represent cells showing high TCR expression. Type 1 diabetes patients showed a moderate but significant shortening of TCRB CDR3s in all four CD4+ subsets.

Stem cell-like memory, regulatory, central memory and naive CD4+ cells were sorted via CD45RO/CCR7/CD25/CD127/CD95/CD27. Comment on this clone: Its antigen is as yet unknown.

The entirety of the isolated RNA underwent reverse transcription, so expressed TCRB transcripts were sequenced. Assay: immunoSEQ multiplex PCR; the TCRdb copy retains only in-frame clones and omits some. The sample records some 350,000 clones, approximately 12% being singletons. The CDR3 runs 12 residues. The ends were cut back, 4 bases at V and 2 bases at J, with 5 bases in the middle. Per the germline V gene, CDR1 is LNHDA and CDR2 is SQIVND (reference sequence). The chain recombines TRBV19 with TRBJ2-5; D ambiguous. The sequencing sample was made of naive CD4+ T cells from blood. The TCR sequence derives from a woman under 30 with type 1 diabetes. The CDR3 sequence is CASSKRQETQYF. DNA of the CDR3: TGTGCCAGTAGTAAGAGACAAGAGACCCAGTACTTC.